The entry below gives a single T cell receptor beta chain sequence along with its context. The record originates from a study of blood T cell repertoires in COVID-19. Overall study: Whether acute or convalescent, the COVID-19 samples came from the United States, Italy and Spain. Nucleic acid was either cDNA or gDNA, and it came from T cells, B-cell-depleted T cells, or PBMCs.

The trim removed 6 bases at V and 5 bases at J, leaving 7 bases unmatched. Germline V CDR1 and CDR2: MGHRA, YSYEKL. CDR3 length equals 15 residues. Clones were read by immunoSEQ multiplex PCR, and TCRdb kept only the in-frame ones, dropping some. The data hold 55,000 to 65,000 clones, with roughly 93% observed a single time. The receptor's source is a human donor in a cohort sampled during active COVID-19. The chain couples TRBV4-1 to TRBJ2-6; 7 nucleotides agree with TRBD1. The specimen sequenced was peripheral blood. CDR3 bases: TGCGCCAGCAGTTTCGACAGGGTCAGGGCCAACGTCCTGACTTTC. Protein product: CASSFDRVRANVLTF.